This is a list of T cell receptor beta chains from one sample in a study of blood T cell repertoires in COVID-19. Method: immunoSEQ multiplex PCR; TCRdb's copy keeps in-frame clones and lacks some. This table holds some 30,000 clones, around 87% found once. The sample comprised peripheral blood. These receptors originate from a human donor in a cohort sampled during active COVID-19. CDR3s include the opening cysteine and the closing phenylalanine or tryptophan. Each record gives: V gene, CDR3 protein.

V gene: TRBV27
CDR3 protein: CASSFQGQGSTYEQYF

V gene: TRBV11-2
CDR3 protein: CASSSRTGGKGELFF

V gene: TRBV28
CDR3 protein: CASSLSRDSTGELFF

V gene: TRBV6-1
CDR3 protein: CASSERLLTGILGQPQHF

V gene: TRBV6-5
CDR3 protein: CASSLDSRTYEQYF

V gene: TRBV15
CDR3 protein: CATSRDYYGYTF

V gene: TRBV23-1
CDR3 protein: CASSHYRVSTQYF

V gene: TRBV28
CDR3 protein: CASSFEGARYGYTF

V gene: TRBV5-1
CDR3 protein: CASSPGQGYGYTF

V gene: TRBV18
CDR3 protein: CASSPLLAGGETQYF

V gene: TRBV14
CDR3 protein: CASSQVLAGIQYF

V gene: TRBV15
CDR3 protein: CATRPGTGITDTQYF

V gene: TRBV2
CDR3 protein: CASSRDGGSYGYTF

V gene: TRBV24-1
CDR3 protein: CATSDNGRGIQDSTQYF

V gene: TRBV11-2
CDR3 protein: CASSSDRLTYEQYF

V gene: TRBV19
CDR3 protein: CASKRGYSKSSYNEQFF

V gene: TRBV3-1/TRBV3-2
CDR3 protein: CASSQDIWGGETQYF

V gene: TRBV5-1
CDR3 protein: CASSLGTSPGELFF

V gene: TRBV4-1
CDR3 protein: CASSRGGGGVNQPQHF

V gene: TRBV29-1
CDR3 protein: CSAGQGDQPQHF

V gene: TRBV3-1/TRBV3-2
CDR3 protein: CASSDQGAVYEQYF

V gene: TRBV11-3
CDR3 protein: CASSLGVLGLEDTGELFF

V gene: TRBV20-1
CDR3 protein: CSARSTEAFF

V gene: TRBV28
CDR3 protein: CASTPGLNTEAFF

V gene: TRBV4-3
CDR3 protein: CASSQDRQVDTQYF

V gene: TRBV9
CDR3 protein: CASSVVMTGELFF

V gene: TRBV5-1
CDR3 protein: CASSLAPGAETQYF

V gene: TRBV28
CDR3 protein: CASSLGYTSGGAGEQFF

V gene: TRBV5-4
CDR3 protein: CASSFDRGGYTF

V gene: TRBV23-1
CDR3 protein: CASSQSGRGSAVEEQFF

V gene: TRBV5-5
CDR3 protein: CASSFKQGGFRNQPQHF

V gene: TRBV6-1
CDR3 protein: CASSEGNRARDEQFF

V gene: TRBV7-2
CDR3 protein: CASSLTVYEQYF

V gene: TRBV28
CDR3 protein: CASSLRQPEQYF

V gene: TRBV19
CDR3 protein: CASSIAGTYNEQFF

V gene: TRBV11-2
CDR3 protein: CASSHMDYTDTQYF

V gene: TRBV9
CDR3 protein: CASSVSAGGPTDTQYF

V gene: TRBV5-1
CDR3 protein: CASSLGDRAPEAFF

V gene: TRBV19
CDR3 protein: CASSIVAPGQGNYGYTF

V gene: TRBV3-1/TRBV3-2
CDR3 protein: CASSQVGTSFNEQFF

V gene: TRBV4-1
CDR3 protein: CASSQVGGQGLPQHF

V gene: TRBV28
CDR3 protein: CATGRSGGYEQYF

V gene: TRBV3-1/TRBV3-2
CDR3 protein: CASSPRLGAENEQFF

V gene: TRBV12-3/TRBV12-4
CDR3 protein: CASSSTGYYGYTF

V gene: TRBV11-3
CDR3 protein: CASSLQLAGGRPNNEQFF

V gene: TRBV27
CDR3 protein: CASRWVQGATEAFF

V gene: TRBV7-2
CDR3 protein: CASSFSPVGGAYEQYF